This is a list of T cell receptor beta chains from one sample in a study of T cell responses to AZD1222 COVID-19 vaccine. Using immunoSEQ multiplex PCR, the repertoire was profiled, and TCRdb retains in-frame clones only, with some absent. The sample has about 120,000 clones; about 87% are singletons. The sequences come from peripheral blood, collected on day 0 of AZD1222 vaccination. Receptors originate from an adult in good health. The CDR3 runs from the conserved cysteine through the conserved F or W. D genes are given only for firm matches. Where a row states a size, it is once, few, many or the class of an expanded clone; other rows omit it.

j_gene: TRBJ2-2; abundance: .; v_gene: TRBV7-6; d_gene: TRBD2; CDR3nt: TGTGCCAGCAGCTTAGGAAGCGGGATGGACACCGGGGAGCTGTTTTTT; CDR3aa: CASSLGSGMDTGELFF
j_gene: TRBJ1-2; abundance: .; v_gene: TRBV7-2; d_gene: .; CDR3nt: TGTGCCAGCAGCCTCAGTTATGGCTACACCTTC; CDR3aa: CASSLSYGYTF
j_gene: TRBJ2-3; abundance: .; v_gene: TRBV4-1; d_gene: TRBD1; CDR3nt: TGCGCCAGCAGCCCAGGGGACAGGGACTCAGATACGCAGTATTTT; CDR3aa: CASSPGDRDSDTQYF
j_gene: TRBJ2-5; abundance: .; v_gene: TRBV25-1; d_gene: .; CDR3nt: TGTGCCAGCAGTGGCCTAAGGACCCAGTACTTC; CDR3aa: CASSGLRTQYF
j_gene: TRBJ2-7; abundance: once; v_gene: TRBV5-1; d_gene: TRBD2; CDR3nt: TGCGCCAGCAGCTTCACACTAGCGGGGCTCTACGAGCAGTACTTC; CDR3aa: CASSFTLAGLYEQYF
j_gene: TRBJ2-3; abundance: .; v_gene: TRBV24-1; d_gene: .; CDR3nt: TGTGCCACCAGTGATTTGTCGGGGGCATGGCAGTATTTT; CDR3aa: CATSDLSGAWQYF
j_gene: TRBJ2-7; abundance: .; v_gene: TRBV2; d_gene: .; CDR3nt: TGTGCCAGCGGCAGAAACTACGAGCAGTACTTC; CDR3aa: CASGRNYEQYF
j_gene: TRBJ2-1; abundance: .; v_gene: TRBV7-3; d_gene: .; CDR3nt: TGTGCCAGCAGCTGGAGTATTACAAGTGAGCAGTTCTTC; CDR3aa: CASSWSITSEQFF
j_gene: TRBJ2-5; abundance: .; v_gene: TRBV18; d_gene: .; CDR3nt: TGTGCCAGCTCACCAGATAGCCCCAGGTTTGGGGAGACCCAGTACTTC; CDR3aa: CASSPDSPRFGETQYF
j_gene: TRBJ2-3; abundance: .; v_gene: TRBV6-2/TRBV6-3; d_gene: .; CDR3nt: TGTGCCAGCAGTTACTCTTCTAGCCGCACGGATTTCTATACGCAGTATTTT; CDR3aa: CASSYSSSRTDFYTQYF
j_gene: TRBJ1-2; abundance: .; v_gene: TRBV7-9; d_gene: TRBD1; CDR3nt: TGTGCCAGCAGCCGCCGGACAGGGGGCTCTACTAACTATGGCTACACCTTC; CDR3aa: CASSRRTGGSTNYGYTF
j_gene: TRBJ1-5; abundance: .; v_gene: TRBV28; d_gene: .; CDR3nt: TGTGCCAGCAGCCTAATTCGACGGAGCAATCAGCCCCAGCATTTT; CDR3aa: CASSLIRRSNQPQHF